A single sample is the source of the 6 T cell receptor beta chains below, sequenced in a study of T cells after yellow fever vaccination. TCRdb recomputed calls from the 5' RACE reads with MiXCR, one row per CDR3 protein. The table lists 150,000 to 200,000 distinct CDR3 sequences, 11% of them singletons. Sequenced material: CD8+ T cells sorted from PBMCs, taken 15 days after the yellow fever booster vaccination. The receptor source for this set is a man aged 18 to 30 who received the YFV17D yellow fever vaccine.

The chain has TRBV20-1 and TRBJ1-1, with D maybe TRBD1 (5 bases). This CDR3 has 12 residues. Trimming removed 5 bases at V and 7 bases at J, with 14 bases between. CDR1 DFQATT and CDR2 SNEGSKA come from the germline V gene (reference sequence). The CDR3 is CSARRQGGEAFF. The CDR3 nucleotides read TGCAGTGCTCGCCGCCAGGGAGGTGAAGCTTTCTTT.

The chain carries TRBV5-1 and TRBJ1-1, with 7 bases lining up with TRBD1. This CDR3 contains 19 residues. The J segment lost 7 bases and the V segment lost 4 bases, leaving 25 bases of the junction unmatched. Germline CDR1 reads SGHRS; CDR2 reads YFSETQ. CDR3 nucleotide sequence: TGCGCCAGCAGCAACGCGACAGGGATCCCCTCGATGCGCAGTGGTGAAGCTTTCTTT. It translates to CASSNATGIPSMRSGEAFF.

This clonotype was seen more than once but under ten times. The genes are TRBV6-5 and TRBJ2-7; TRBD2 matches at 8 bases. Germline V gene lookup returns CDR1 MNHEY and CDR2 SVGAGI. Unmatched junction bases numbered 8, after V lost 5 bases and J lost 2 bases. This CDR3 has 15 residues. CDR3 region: CASSPGGGSPYEQYF. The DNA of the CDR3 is TGTGCCAGCAGTCCCGGGGGGGGCTCCCCCTACGAGCAGTACTTC.

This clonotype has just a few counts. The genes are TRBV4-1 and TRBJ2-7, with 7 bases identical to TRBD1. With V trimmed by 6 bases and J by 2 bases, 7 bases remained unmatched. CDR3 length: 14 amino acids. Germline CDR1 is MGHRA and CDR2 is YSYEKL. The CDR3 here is CASSHRQGTYEQYF. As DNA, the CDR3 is TGCGCCAGCAGTCACCGACAGGGTACCTACGAGCAGTACTTC.

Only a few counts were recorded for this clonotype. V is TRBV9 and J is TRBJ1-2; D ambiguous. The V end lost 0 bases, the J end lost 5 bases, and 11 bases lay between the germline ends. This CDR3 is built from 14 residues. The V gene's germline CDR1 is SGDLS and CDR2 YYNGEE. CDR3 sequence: CASSVAADGYGYTF. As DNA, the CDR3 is TGTGCCAGCAGCGTAGCGGCAGACGGGTATGGCTACACCTTC.

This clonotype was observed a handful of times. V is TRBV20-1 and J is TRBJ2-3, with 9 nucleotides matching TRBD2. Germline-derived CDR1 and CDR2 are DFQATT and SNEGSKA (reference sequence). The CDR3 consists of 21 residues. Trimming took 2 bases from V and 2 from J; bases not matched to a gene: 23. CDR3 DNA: TGCAGTGCTAGACTGGGACAGCCATGGCCGCAAGCGGGGGGACCCACAGATACGCAGTATTTT. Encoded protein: CSARLGQPWPQAGGPTDTQYF.